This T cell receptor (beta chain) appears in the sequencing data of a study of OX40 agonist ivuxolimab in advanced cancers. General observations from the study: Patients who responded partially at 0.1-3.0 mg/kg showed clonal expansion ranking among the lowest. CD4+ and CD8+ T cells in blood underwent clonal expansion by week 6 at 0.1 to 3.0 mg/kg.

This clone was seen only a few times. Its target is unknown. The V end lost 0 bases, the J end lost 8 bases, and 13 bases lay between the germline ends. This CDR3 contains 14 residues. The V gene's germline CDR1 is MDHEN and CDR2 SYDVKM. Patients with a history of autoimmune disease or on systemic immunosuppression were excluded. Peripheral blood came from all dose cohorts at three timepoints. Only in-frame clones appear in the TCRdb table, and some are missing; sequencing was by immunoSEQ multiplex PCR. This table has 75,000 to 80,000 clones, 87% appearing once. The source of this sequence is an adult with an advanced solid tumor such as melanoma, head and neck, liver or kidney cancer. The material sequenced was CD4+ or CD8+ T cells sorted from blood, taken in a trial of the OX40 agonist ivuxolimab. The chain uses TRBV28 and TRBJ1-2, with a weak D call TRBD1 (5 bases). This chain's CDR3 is CASSLWRQGDGYTF. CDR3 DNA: TGTGCCAGCAGTTTATGGAGGCAGGGTGACGGCTACACCTTC.